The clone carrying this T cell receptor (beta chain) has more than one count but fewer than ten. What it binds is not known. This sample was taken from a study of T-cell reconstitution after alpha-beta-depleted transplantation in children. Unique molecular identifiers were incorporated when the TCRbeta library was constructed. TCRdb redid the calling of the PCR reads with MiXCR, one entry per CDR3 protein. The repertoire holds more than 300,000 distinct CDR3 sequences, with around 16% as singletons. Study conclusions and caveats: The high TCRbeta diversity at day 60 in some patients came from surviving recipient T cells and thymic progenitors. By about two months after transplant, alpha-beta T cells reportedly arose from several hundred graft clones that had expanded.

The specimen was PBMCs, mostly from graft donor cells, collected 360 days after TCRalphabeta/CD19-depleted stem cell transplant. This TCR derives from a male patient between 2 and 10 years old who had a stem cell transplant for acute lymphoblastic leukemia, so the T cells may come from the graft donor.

The DNA of the CDR3 is TGTGCCAGCAGTTCGTGGGTCCTTCAATACGAGCAGTACTTC. This gives the protein CASSSWVLQYEQYF. V usage is TRBV27 and J usage is TRBJ2-7; D not certain. V lost 4 bases and J lost 4, with 14 bases in between. CDR3 length: 14 residues. Germline V gives CDR1 MNHEY, CDR2 SMNVEV (reference sequence).